One and the same sample provided the 5 T cell receptor beta chains below, sequenced in a study of T cell responses to AZD1222 COVID-19 vaccine. Only in-frame clones appear in the TCRdb table, and some are missing; sequencing was by immunoSEQ multiplex PCR. The sample shows around 110,000 clones, around 88% of them seen only once. The material was peripheral blood, obtained on day 0 of AZD1222 vaccination. The origin of the receptors is an adult in good health.

This sequence joins TRBV5-6 and TRBJ1-3; 8 nucleotides match TRBD1. Trimming at V came to 4 bases and at J to 2 bases, leaving 5 bases not matched to a gene. CDR1 is SGHDT, CDR2 YYEEEE, per germline. The length of the CDR3 is 15 residues. This CDR3 reads CASSHPDRAGNTIYF. The CDR3 DNA is TGTGCCAGCAGCCACCCGGACAGGGCTGGAAACACCATATATTTT.

This chain links TRBV28 with TRBJ1-1, with TRBD1 matching over 7 bases. This CDR3 is 16 amino acids long. J gave up 1 base and V 5 bases, and 10 bases lay outside the gene matches. Germline V gene lookup returns CDR1 MDHEN and CDR2 SYDVKM. Here the CDR3 DNA reads TGTGCCAGCAGTCCAGCAACAGGGGATTGGAACACTGAAGCTTTCTTT. This gives the protein CASSPATGDWNTEAFF.

The genes are TRBV30 and TRBJ1-6, with D maybe TRBD1 (5 bases). Germline-derived CDR1 and CDR2 are GTSNPN and SVGIG (reference sequence). CDR3 size: 15 residues. The V end lost 3 bases, the J end lost 9 bases, and 18 bases lay between the germline ends. The CDR3 spells CAWSPTGTVSSPLHF. The CDR3 DNA reads TGTGCCTGGAGCCCGACCGGGACCGTGAGTTCACCCCTCCACTTT.

This chain joins TRBV6-5 and TRBJ1-2; 9 nucleotides match TRBD1. Germline CDR1 reads MNHEY; CDR2 reads SVGAGI. There are 13 residues in the CDR3. The V segment lost 6 bases and the J segment 8 bases; nucleotides outside the gene matches: 7. CDR3 sequence (DNA): TGTGCCAGCAGGTCCCGGGACAGGGACGGCTACACCTTC. This translates into CASRSRDRDGYTF.

The chain links TRBV7-3 to TRBJ1-2, with D possibly being TRBD1 (5 bases). Germline V gene lookup returns CDR1 SGHTA and CDR2 FQGTGA. V shed 4 bases and J shed 6 bases, with 12 bases lying between them. The CDR3 totals 13 residues. The CDR3 DNA reads as TGTGCCAGCAGCTCTCTGCGAGGGGATGGCTACACCTTC. This sequence encodes CASSSLRGDGYTF.